The 5 T cell receptor beta chains given below trace back to one sample, sequenced in a study of cytomegalovirus exposure and HLA in healthy donors. PCR primers comprised 60 Vbeta and 13 Jbeta primers. TCRdb's copy holds only in-frame clones and misses some; the assay was immunoSEQ multiplex PCR. This sample has fewer than 120,000 clones, with over 60% found just once. The material sequenced was PBMCs. The receptor source for this set is a woman in her 30s in good health and CMV-seronegative.

The chain has TRBV18 and TRBJ2-7; D possibly corresponds to TRBD2 (5 bases). The CDR3 is 13 amino acids. Germline CDR1 KGHSH, CDR2 LQKENI. Trimming left V 1 base short and J 7 bases short, with 11 bases between. The CDR3 here is CASSPQRLAEQYF. The CDR3 DNA reads as TGTGCCAGCTCACCACAGCGGTTAGCGGAGCAGTACTTC.

This chain joins TRBV28 and TRBJ1-5; unclear D gene. Trimming took off 7 bases at V and 5 bases at J, with 18 bases between the two ends. The CDR3 covers 15 residues. The germline V gene has CDR1 MDHEN and CDR2 SYDVKM. The CDR3 DNA sequence: TGTGCCAGCAAGCGACACGGGGTCTCAGATCAGCCCCAGCATTTT. Amino acids: CASKRHGVSDQPQHF.

This chain links TRBV7-2 with TRBJ2-7; possibly TRBD2 for D (5 bases). Germline CDR1 is SGHTA and CDR2 is FQGNSA. The CDR3 length is 14 residues. Trimming removed 5 bases at V and 4 bases at J, with 15 bases between. The CDR3 nucleotides read TGTGCCAGCAGCCGAGGGTCACGAACTTACGAGCAGTACTTC. Translated, it gives CASSRGSRTYEQYF.

CDR3 residues: CASSRGQNEQFF. As DNA, the CDR3 is TGTGCCAGCAGCCGAGGGCAAAATGAGCAGTTCTTC. The chain is built from TRBV5-4 and TRBJ2-1; the D gene is possibly TRBD2 (5 bases). Trimming removed 4 bases from V and 7 bases from J, with 9 bases in between. The CDR3 loop spans 12 amino acids. The germline gives CDR1 SGHNT, CDR2 YYREEE (reference sequence).

V and J are TRBV15 and TRBJ2-7; TRBD1 matches 7 bases. V was clipped by 2 bases and J by 4 bases; unmatched bases: 8. The germline V gene encodes CDR1 LNHNV and CDR2 YYDKDF (reference sequence). This CDR3 contains 15 residues. The CDR3 sequence: CATSRPNRGAYEQYF. CDR3 nucleotides: TGTGCCACCAGCAGACCAAACAGGGGAGCATACGAGCAGTACTTC. Full variable domain (remainder filled in from reference TRBV15 and TRBJ2-7): DAMVIQNPRYQVTQFGKPVTLSCSQTLNHNVMYWYQQKSSQAPKLLFHYYDKDFNNEADTPDNFQSRRPNTSFCFLDIRSPGLGDTAMYLCATSRPNRGAYEQYFGPGTRLTVT.